Below, 26 T cell receptor beta chains from the same sample are listed, as sequenced in a study of cytomegalovirus exposure and HLA in healthy donors. The data were produced by immunoSEQ multiplex PCR, yet TCRdb's version contains in-frame clones alone and is incomplete. The sample carries roughly 130,000 clones, about nine tenths recorded once. Sequenced material: PBMCs. Every receptor here comes from a man aged 30 to 39 in good health and CMV-seronegative.

The V gene is TRBV6-1, the J gene TRBJ1-2; perhaps TRBD1 as D (5 bases). Trimming took 0 bases from V and 4 from J, leaving 15 bases between them. Germline values: CDR1 MNHNS, CDR2 SASEGT. This CDR3 is 16 amino acids long. The CDR3 is CASSEAARVSFYGYTF. The DNA for the CDR3 is TGTGCCAGCAGTGAAGCGGCCAGGGTTTCCTTCTATGGCTACACCTTC.

V usage is TRBV30 and J usage is TRBJ1-1, with D unresolved. CDR1 and CDR2 from the germline V gene are GTSNPN and SVGIG (reference sequence). The CDR3 loop spans 12 amino acids. V was clipped by 2 bases and J by 1 base, with 5 bases between them. CDR3 sequence: CAWSQANTEAFF. CDR3 in DNA: TGTGCCTGGAGTCAAGCGAACACTGAAGCTTTCTTT.

The CDR3 protein is CASSVSKSSGIRPDTQYF. CDR3 sequence (DNA): TGTGCCAGCAGCGTTAGCAAGAGTAGCGGGATTCGCCCAGATACGCAGTATTTT. V and J are TRBV7-9 and TRBJ2-3, with TRBD2 matching 8 bases. The V gene end was trimmed by 5 bases and the J gene end by 4 bases; junction bases not matched to a gene: 17. Germline-derived CDR1 and CDR2 are SEHNR and FQNEAQ (reference sequence). The CDR3 has 18 residues.

The genes are TRBV19 and TRBJ1-1; D gene uncertain. V shed 0 bases and J shed 6 bases, with 8 bases lying between them. Germline-derived CDR1 and CDR2 are LNHDA and SQIVND (reference sequence). The CDR3 is 13 residues long. CDR3 in amino acids: CASSIDIRSEAFF. The CDR3, as DNA: TGTGCCAGTAGTATAGACATCAGGTCTGAAGCTTTCTTT.

The CDR3 protein is CSVADRGQGEQFF. The CDR3 DNA reads TGCAGCGTTGCGGACAGGGGGCAGGGTGAGCAGTTCTTC. This rearrangement joins TRBV29-1 to TRBJ2-1; 11 bases match TRBD1. With V trimmed by 4 bases and J by 9 bases, 5 bases remained unmatched. CDR3 length: 13 amino acids. Germline assignment: CDR1 SQVTM and CDR2 ANQGSEA.

The chain joins TRBV6-1 to TRBJ1-5; D is perhaps TRBD1 (5 bases). The CDR3 spans 13 residues. Deletions cut 4 bases from V and 7 bases from J, with 11 bases between. Per the germline V gene, CDR1 is MNHNS and CDR2 is SASEGT. CDR3 nucleotide sequence: TGTGCCAGCAGTGGGGGGGAGAGGCAGCCCCAGCATTTT. Translating gives CASSGGERQPQHF.

The chain links TRBV11-2 to TRBJ1-1, with D hard to call. This CDR3 spans 12 amino acids. Trimming cost V 3 bases and J 2 bases, with 4 bases left between them. CDR1 is SGHAT, CDR2 FQNNGV, per germline. CDR3 loop: CASSFPNTEAFF. The CDR3 DNA sequence: TGTGCCAGCAGCTTTCCTAACACTGAAGCTTTCTTT.

In this sample, this clone turned up a few times. The chain is built from TRBV5-1 and TRBJ1-1; the D is unclear. The V end was cut by 0 bases, the J end by 8 bases, with 14 bases between. Germline assignment: CDR1 SGHRS and CDR2 YFSETQ. The CDR3 is 14 amino acids. CDR3 in DNA: TGCGCCAGCAGCTTGGAGGAGCGGCGTAGGGAAGCTTTCTTT. Translation gives CASSLEERRREAFF.

The V gene is TRBV2, the J gene TRBJ2-5; 10 nucleotides match TRBD2. The germline V gene encodes CDR1 SNHLY and CDR2 FYNNEI. The CDR3 is 15 residues long. The trim removed 6 bases at V and 5 bases at J, leaving 9 bases unmatched. The CDR3 nucleotides read TGTGCCAGCAGGCTAGGGACTAGCGCAGCGGAGACCCAGTACTTC. Its translation is CASRLGTSAAETQYF. Filled out from reference TRBV2 and TRBJ2-5, the complete variable domain reads EPEVTQTPSHQVTQMGQEVILRCVPISNHLYFYWYRQILGQKVEFLVSFYNNEISEKSEIFDDQFSVERPDGSNFTLKIRSTKLEDSAMYFCASRLGTSAAETQYFGPGTRLLVL.

This clone was counted once. The gene calls are TRBV11-2 and TRBJ1-2; TRBD1 might be the D (6 bases). The V gene's germline CDR1 is SGHAT and CDR2 FQNNGV. The CDR3 has 16 residues. Deletions cut 5 bases from V and 2 bases from J, with 18 bases between. CDR3 bases: TGTGCCAGCAGCCCCGGGAGGGGGGGCCTAAACTATGGCTACACCTTC. This sequence encodes CASSPGRGGLNYGYTF.

The chain couples TRBV25-1 to TRBJ2-2; D gene ambiguous. Trimming left V 1 base short and J 6 bases short, with 9 bases between. This CDR3 has 14 amino acids. Looked up from germline, CDR1 is MGHDK and CDR2 is SYGVNS. The CDR3 nucleotides read TGTGCCAGCAGTGAATTGGCTTTCCCCGGGGAGCTGTTTTTT. Translated, it gives CASSELAFPGELFF.

V gene TRBV7-9 combines with J gene TRBJ1-1, with D maybe TRBD1 (6 bases). Germline CDR1 and CDR2: SEHNR and FQNEAQ (reference sequence). There are 14 residues in the CDR3. Deletions cut 5 bases from V and 4 bases from J, with 14 bases between. The CDR3 sequence is CASSVTGIPTEAFF. CDR3 DNA: TGTGCCAGCAGCGTAACAGGGATCCCCACTGAAGCTTTCTTT.

In this sample, this clone turned up a few times. The chain carries TRBV2 and TRBJ1-4, with a tentative D call TRBD1 (5 bases). This CDR3 spans 15 amino acids. Per germline, CDR1 SNHLY and CDR2 FYNNEI. The V and J ends lost 8 bases and 6 bases respectively, with 19 bases between them. This CDR3 reads CASSDSGLPYEKLFF. The CDR3 nucleotides are TGTGCCAGCTCTGACAGCGGGTTGCCGTATGAAAAACTGTTTTTT.

The chain recombines TRBV27 with TRBJ1-5, with D unclear. The CDR3 runs 17 residues. The germline gives CDR1 MNHEY, CDR2 SMNVEV (reference sequence). Trimming took off 6 bases at V and 1 base at J, with 19 bases between the two ends. CDR3 nucleotide sequence: TGTGCCAGCAGCCTATCCCGGGGTGGAGGAAGCAATCAGCCCCAGCATTTT. Protein sequence: CASSLSRGGGSNQPQHF.

The gene calls are TRBV5-1 and TRBJ2-2; D is perhaps TRBD1 (7 bases). Trimming took off 1 base at V and 5 bases at J, with 12 bases between the two ends. Germline V lookup: CDR1 SGHRS, CDR2 YFSETQ. CDR3 length equals 15 residues. In DNA, the CDR3 is TGCGCCAGCAGCTTGATTCAGGGGGGAACCGGGGAGCTGTTTTTT. Residues: CASSLIQGGTGELFF.

V usage is TRBV5-1 and J usage is TRBJ2-5, with a possible D match to TRBD2 (6 bases). From germline, CDR1 is SGHRS and CDR2 YFSETQ. The CDR3 totals 13 residues. The V gene lost 4 bases and the J gene lost 1 base, with 8 bases spanning the gap. CDR3 nucleotide sequence: TGCGCCAGCAGCAAGGGACTCCAAGAGACCCAGTACTTC. It translates to CASSKGLQETQYF.

This sequence joins TRBV5-1 and TRBJ2-1, with 10 bases matching TRBD1. Germline values: CDR1 SGHRS, CDR2 YFSETQ. Trimming cost V 3 bases and J 8 bases; bases outside gene matches: 5. The CDR3 spans 14 residues. The CDR3 nucleotides are TGCGCCAGCAGCTACCGGGACAGGGGACATGAGCAGTTCTTC. This translates into CASSYRDRGHEQFF.

The chain couples TRBV5-4 to TRBJ2-2, with 7 bases matching TRBD1. This CDR3 comprises 15 residues. Germline CDR1 and CDR2: SGHNT and YYREEE (reference sequence). The trim removed 4 bases at V and 1 base at J, leaving 4 bases unmatched. The CDR3 is CASSQGTENTGELFF. The DNA of the CDR3 is TGTGCCAGCAGCCAAGGGACAGAGAACACCGGGGAGCTGTTTTTT.

The chain links TRBV5-1 to TRBJ2-1; the match to TRBD2 covers 7 bases. The CDR3 is 12 amino acids. Per germline, CDR1 SGHRS and CDR2 YFSETQ. Trimming cost V 1 base and J 9 bases; bases outside gene matches: 1. CDR3 amino acids: CASSLSGTEQFF. The CDR3 DNA reads TGCGCCAGCAGCTTGAGCGGGACTGAGCAGTTCTTC.

The chain carries TRBV15 and TRBJ2-1; D gene ambiguous. The CDR3 is 11 residues long. Trimming pared 8 bases from V and 2 bases from J, leaving 4 bases between. The germline V gene has CDR1 LNHNV and CDR2 YYDKDF (reference sequence). Written as DNA, the CDR3 is TGTGCCACCTCTGCCTACAATGAGCAGTTCTTC. Translated, it gives CATSAYNEQFF.

The chain combines TRBV27 with TRBJ2-1; D is ambiguous. This CDR3 spans 16 amino acids. V was trimmed by 4 bases and J by 0 bases, leaving 13 bases between them. CDR1 is MNHEY, CDR2 SMNVEV, per germline (reference sequence). The CDR3 is CASSYYGRSSYNEQFF. As DNA, the CDR3 is TGTGCCAGCAGTTATTATGGAAGGAGCTCCTACAATGAGCAGTTCTTC.

This clone was observed a single time. J is TRBJ2-6 and V is TRBV15; 7 nucleotides agree with TRBD2. The CDR3 runs to 15 residues. The V gene end was trimmed by 7 bases and the J gene end by 4 bases; junction bases not matched to a gene: 7. Germline CDR1 LNHNV, CDR2 YYDKDF (reference sequence). The CDR3 protein is CATKPGGQGANVLTF. The CDR3 nucleotides are TGTGCCACCAAGCCGGGAGGACAAGGGGCCAACGTCCTGACTTTC.

The chain uses TRBV5-1 and TRBJ2-7; 10 bases line up with TRBD1. From germline, CDR1 is SGHRS and CDR2 YFSETQ. The CDR3 runs to 15 residues. With V trimmed by 4 bases and J by 3 bases, 7 bases remained unmatched. The CDR3 region has the DNA TGCGCCAGCAGCGCAACCGGGACAGGGGTCTACGAGCAGTACTTC. Amino acid sequence: CASSATGTGVYEQYF. Supplemented by reference TRBV5-1 and TRBJ2-7, the full variable domain reads KAGVTQTPRYLIKTRGQQVTLSCSPISGHRSVSWYQQTPGQGLQFLFEYFSETQRNKGNFPGRFSGRQFSNSRSEMNVSTLELGDSALYLCASSATGTGVYEQYFGPGTRLTVT.

The chain has TRBV6-5 and TRBJ1-2; D remains ambiguous. The V gene's germline CDR1 is MNHEY and CDR2 SVGAGI. The CDR3 consists of 13 residues. Trimming removed 3 bases from V and 3 bases from J, with 8 bases in between. The CDR3 reads CASSYAAYYGYTF. CDR3 DNA sequence: TGTGCCAGCAGTTATGCGGCCTACTATGGCTACACCTTC.

The V call is TRBV10-2, the J call TRBJ2-1; 9 nucleotides line up with TRBD2. This CDR3 region has 17 residues. Trimming removed 6 bases from V and 1 base from J; junction bases left unmatched: 10. CDR1 and CDR2 from the germline V gene are WSHSY and SAAADI. The DNA for the CDR3 is TGCGCCAGCAGGGGACTAGCTAGTGGAGTATCCTACAATGAGCAGTTCTTC. Translation gives CASRGLASGVSYNEQFF.

This chain links TRBV27 with TRBJ2-3, with a tentative D call TRBD2 (6 bases). Trimming pared 5 bases from V and 5 bases from J, leaving 20 bases between. The CDR3 sequence is 16 residues long. CDR1 and CDR2 from the germline V gene are MNHEY and SMNVEV (reference sequence). CDR3 sequence reads: CASSIERSRELDTQYF. The DNA for the CDR3 is TGTGCCAGCAGTATAGAGCGGAGCCGGGAGTTAGATACGCAGTATTTT.